These 17 T cell receptor beta chains share one sample of origin, sequenced in a study of blood T cell repertoires in COVID-19. Sequencing used immunoSEQ multiplex PCR; TCRdb keeps in-frame clones, though not all of them. The table shows about 500,000 clones, with 87% occurring only once. Specimen: PBMCs or T cells enriched from blood (not recorded which). The origin of the receptors is a woman aged 18 to 35 who had recovered from COVID-19.

The chain couples TRBV28 to TRBJ2-3; possibly TRBD1 for D (6 bases). The CDR3 extends over 14 amino acids. The germline V and J ends were trimmed by 8 bases and 1 base, with 13 bases remaining between them. Germline-derived CDR1 and CDR2 are MDHEN and SYDVKM. The CDR3 here is CASDLQGRTDTQYF. CDR3 nucleotide sequence: TGTGCCAGCGACCTACAGGGACGCACAGATACGCAGTATTTT.

This chain connects TRBV20-1 to TRBJ2-1; weak D call: TRBD2 (5 bases). From germline, CDR1 is DFQATT and CDR2 SNEGSKA (reference sequence). CDR3 length: 11 amino acids. Trimming left V 6 bases short and J 7 bases short, with 10 bases between. This CDR3 is CSALDGNEQFF. In nucleotides, the CDR3 is TGCAGTGCACTAGATGGTAATGAGCAGTTCTTC.

The gene calls are TRBV12-5 and TRBJ2-3; D is unclear. Germline V gives CDR1 LGHNT, CDR2 FRNRAP. Trimming took off 1 base at V and 0 bases at J, with 5 bases between the two ends. The CDR3 has 14 amino acids. The CDR3 spells CASGLASSTDTQYF. CDR3 DNA sequence: TGTGCTAGTGGTTTGGCCTCCAGCACAGATACGCAGTATTTT. Based on the CDR3 plus reference TRBV12-5 and TRBJ2-3, the full variable domain is DARVTQTPRHKVTEMGQEVTMRCQPILGHNTVFWYRQTMMQGLELLAYFRNRAPLDDSGMPKDRFSAEMPDATLATLKIQPSEPRDSAVYFCASGLASSTDTQYFGPGTRLTVL.

The chain joins TRBV18 to TRBJ2-3; no reliable D call. Trimming removed 5 bases at V and 6 bases at J, with 6 bases between. CDR1 is KGHSH, CDR2 LQKENI, per germline. There are 11 residues in the CDR3. The CDR3, as DNA: TGTGCCAGCTCATACCAGGATACGCAGTATTTT. This sequence encodes CASSYQDTQYF. Looking up the rest from reference TRBV18 and TRBJ2-3 gives the full variable domain: NAGVMQNPRHLVRRRGQEARLRCSPMKGHSHVYWYRQLPEEGLKFMVYLQKENIIDESGMPKERFSAEFPKEGPSILRIQQVVRGDSAAYFCASSYQDTQYFGPGTRLTVL.

This chain links TRBV30 with TRBJ2-3; 7 bases fit TRBD2. The CDR3 has 14 residues. Germline loops: CDR1 GTSNPN, CDR2 SVGIG (reference sequence). Unmatched junction bases numbered 9, after V lost 2 bases and J lost 7 bases. Written as DNA, the CDR3 is TGTGCCTGGAGTCCTAGCGGCCTCGCCTATACGCAGTATTTT. Translation: CAWSPSGLAYTQYF.

V and J are TRBV18 and TRBJ1-1; no clear D. This CDR3 comprises 12 residues. V lost 2 bases, J lost 7 bases, and 8 bases lay in between. CDR1 and CDR2 from the germline V gene are KGHSH and LQKENI. In DNA form, the CDR3 reads TGTGCCAGCTCACCAAGAGAGAATGAAGCTTTCTTT. It translates to CASSPRENEAFF.

The chain has TRBV29-1 and TRBJ2-2; 7 bases fit TRBD1. This CDR3 comprises 13 residues. V shed 6 bases, J shed 3 bases, and the junction held 4 bases outside the gene matches. Per the germline V gene, CDR1 is SQVTM and CDR2 is ANQGSEA. The CDR3 DNA follows: TGCAGCGTACGGGACAGCTACACCGGGGAGCTGTTTTTT. Its translation: CSVRDSYTGELFF.

The chain combines TRBV19 with TRBJ1-4; 9 bases fit TRBD1. The germline CDR1 and CDR2 sequences are LNHDA and SQIVND (reference sequence). Trimming took 6 bases from V and 8 from J; bases not matched to a gene: 7. The CDR3 is made up of 14 amino acids. DNA of the CDR3: TGTGCCAGTAGGCCCCGGGACAGGGTGGAAAAACTGTTTTTT. Amino acids: CASRPRDRVEKLFF. The full variable domain, with the rest looked up from reference TRBV19 and TRBJ1-4, is DGGITQSPKYLFRKEGQNVTLSCEQNLNHDAMYWYRQDPGQGLRLIYYSQIVNDFQKGDIAEGYSVSREKKESFPLTVTSAQKNPTAFYLCASRPRDRVEKLFFGSGTQLSVL.

This chain joins TRBV2 and TRBJ2-2; D may be TRBD2 (5 bases). The V and J ends lost 2 bases and 7 bases respectively, with 8 bases between them. The CDR3 consists of 13 residues. Germline values: CDR1 SNHLY, CDR2 FYNNEI. Here the CDR3 DNA reads TGTGCCAGCAGTGAAAGAGGGAGCGGGGAGCTGTTTTTT. Its translation: CASSERGSGELFF.

The CDR3 here is CASSLANFVGLDGYTF. CDR3 nucleotide sequence: TGCGCCAGCAGCTTGGCCAATTTCGTGGGCTTAGATGGCTACACCTTC. This chain links TRBV5-1 with TRBJ1-2; D not certain. V was shortened by 0 bases and J by 6 bases, with 18 bases between the two germline ends. The CDR3 is 16 residues long. Germline CDR1 SGHRS, CDR2 YFSETQ. Full variable domain (remainder filled in from reference TRBV5-1 and TRBJ1-2): KAGVTQTPRYLIKTRGQQVTLSCSPISGHRSVSWYQQTPGQGLQFLFEYFSETQRNKGNFPGRFSGRQFSNSRSEMNVSTLELGDSALYLCASSLANFVGLDGYTFGSGTRLTVV.

CDR3 protein: CASSHDRDEKLFF. For the CDR3, the DNA is TGTGCCAGCAGTCATGACAGGGATGAAAAACTGTTTTTT. V is TRBV12-3 or TRBV12-4 and J is TRBJ1-4, with 7 bases matching TRBD1. This CDR3 has 13 residues. V shed 5 bases and J 6 bases; nucleotides not matched to a gene: 3.

This chain uses TRBV18 with TRBJ2-3; 11 nucleotides match TRBD2. The ends lost 0 bases at V and 4 bases at J; junction bases unmatched: 3. Per the germline V gene, CDR1 is KGHSH and CDR2 is LQKENI. This CDR3 has 16 residues. CDR3 loop: CASSPPTSGGSDTQYF. The CDR3 nucleotides are TGTGCCAGCTCACCACCCACTAGCGGGGGCTCAGATACGCAGTATTTT.

The chain employs TRBV24-1 and TRBJ2-5; perhaps TRBD1 as D (5 bases). CDR1 is KGHDR, CDR2 SFDVKD, per germline. CDR3 length equals 13 residues. V lost 2 bases and J lost 13, with 16 bases in between. CDR3 sequence reads: CATSDSSSGIRYF. In DNA form, the CDR3 reads TGTGCCACCAGTGATTCATCCTCAGGGATCCGGTACTTC.

The chain links TRBV5-1 to TRBJ1-1; a possible D gene is TRBD1 (5 bases). V lost 0 bases, J lost 6 bases, and 12 bases lay in between. Germline V gene lookup returns CDR1 SGHRS and CDR2 YFSETQ. The CDR3 runs 14 residues. CDR3 bases: TGCGCCAGCAGCTTGGAAGGGGTTGGGGCTGAAGCTTTCTTT. It is translated as CASSLEGVGAEAFF.

The chain employs TRBV29-1 and TRBJ2-7, with 10 bases matching TRBD2. This CDR3 comprises 12 residues. Trimming took 4 bases from V and 4 from J; bases not matched to a gene: 1. Germline values: CDR1 SQVTM, CDR2 ANQGSEA. CDR3 in DNA: TGCAGCGTTGTACTAGCGGGGTACGAGCAGTACTTC. Protein product: CSVVLAGYEQYF.

DNA of the CDR3: TGTGCCAGCAGTGTATCAGCGGGGGGACACACAGATACGCAGTATTTT. Protein sequence: CASSVSAGGHTDTQYF. The gene calls are TRBV2 and TRBJ2-3; 9 bases line up with TRBD2. Germline V CDR1 and CDR2: SNHLY, FYNNEI. With 4 bases clipped from V and 2 bases from J, the junction kept 7 bases outside the gene matches. The CDR3 runs to 16 residues.

V usage is TRBV30 and J usage is TRBJ2-1, with 8 bases fitting TRBD1. V lost 5 bases, J lost 2 bases, and 5 bases stayed unmatched. Germline CDR1 is GTSNPN and CDR2 is SVGIG (reference sequence). This CDR3 is built from 14 residues. The CDR3 here is CAWWTGSTYNEQFF. In DNA, the CDR3 is TGTGCCTGGTGGACAGGGTCAACCTACAATGAGCAGTTCTTC.